The TCR beta chain under discussion was sequenced for a study of CD8 T cells in ankylosing spondylitis. V was trimmed by 6 bases and J by 3 bases, leaving 17 bases between them. The CDR3 sequence is 14 residues long. Germline-derived CDR1 and CDR2 are SQVTM and ANQGSEA. TCR beta libraries were made by quantitative 5'-RACE with molecular barcodes. MiXCR, applied by TCRdb to the 5' RACE reads, yields one record per CDR3 protein. The table has fewer than 550,000 distinct CDR3 sequences, approximately 5% seen once; the top ten hold roughly 3.3%. This clonotype was picked up many times. Its antigen is still unknown. Study findings and constraints: In synovial fluid and blood from reactive arthritis, some motif variants were previously reported. A TCR beta motif made of under 10 highly homologous variants seemed typical of ankylosing spondylitis blood.

Sample: blood, either unsorted or a sorted T cell fraction (not recorded which). The gene calls are TRBV29-1 and TRBJ1-1; no clear D gene. The receptor was derived from a male donor with ankylosing spondylitis. The CDR3: CSVAPGTADTEAFF. In DNA form, the CDR3 reads TGCAGCGTCGCCCCGGGAACCGCGGACACTGAAGCTTTCTTT.